Each of the 17 T cell receptor beta chains below was sequenced from the same sample in a study of shared T cell receptors in the human thymus. Assay used: immunoSEQ multiplex PCR; TCRdb lists only in-frame clones, some missing. The table lists over 450,000 clones, around 78% of them singletons, with around 0.013% in the top ten. This same sample was also taken into another study, of human thymus T cells.

Sequences were obtained from thymocytes. The source of these receptors is a boy younger than two with a congenital heart defect.

V gene TRBV28 combines with J gene TRBJ1-1; maybe TRBD1 (5 bases). Trimming left V 3 bases short and J 0 bases short, with 8 bases between. CDR1 is MDHEN and CDR2 is SYDVKM in the germline V gene. The CDR3 is 14 amino acids. The CDR3 protein is CASSFYRMNTEAFF. CDR3 coding DNA: TGTGCCAGCAGTTTCTACAGGATGAACACTGAAGCTTTCTTT. The full variable domain, rest sourced from reference TRBV28 and TRBJ1-1, is DVKVTQSSRYLVKRTGEKVFLECVQDMDHENMFWYRQDPGLGLRLIYFSYDVKMKEKGDIPEGYSVSREKKERFSLILESASTNQTSMYLCASSFYRMNTEAFFGQGTRLTVV.

V is TRBV6-5 and J is TRBJ2-1; 9 bases fit TRBD2. This CDR3 spans 16 amino acids. V trimming: 2 bases; J trimming: 5 bases; junction bases outside the gene matches: 7. CDR1 is MNHEY, CDR2 SVGAGI, per germline. This CDR3 reads CASSYPTSGLDNEQFF. The DNA of the CDR3 is TGTGCCAGCAGTTACCCTACTAGCGGGCTTGACAATGAGCAGTTCTTC.

This chain connects TRBV9 to TRBJ1-2; D call uncertain. The germline V and J ends were trimmed by 3 bases and 2 bases, with 14 bases remaining between them. CDR3 size: 15 residues. Germline V lookup: CDR1 SGDLS, CDR2 YYNGEE. Here the CDR3 reads CASSGLEEGNYGYTF. The CDR3 coding sequence is TGTGCCAGCAGCGGATTGGAGGAGGGAAACTATGGCTACACCTTC.

The J gene is TRBJ2-3, the V gene TRBV11-2, with 13 bases fitting TRBD2. Germline-derived CDR1 and CDR2 are SGHAT and FQNNGV. The CDR3 loop spans 17 amino acids. The junction had 10 bases not matched to a gene; V was cut back by 5 bases and J by 5 bases. In DNA form, the CDR3 reads TGTGCCAGCAGCGTCGTACTAGCGGGAGGGCCAGGAGATACGCAGTATTTT. It encodes CASSVVLAGGPGDTQYF.

V usage is TRBV4-2 and J usage is TRBJ2-3, with 7 bases matching TRBD1. This CDR3 has 13 amino acids. Trimming removed 2 bases from V and 6 bases from J; junction bases left unmatched: 2. Germline V CDR1 and CDR2: LGHNA, YNFKEQ. CDR3 amino acids: CASSQQGEDTQYF. The CDR3 DNA reads as TGTGCCAGCAGCCAACAGGGGGAGGATACGCAGTATTTT.

This chain links TRBV5-4 with TRBJ2-3, with D tentatively TRBD2 (5 bases). Germline values: CDR1 SGHNT, CDR2 YYREEE (reference sequence). The CDR3 length is 15 residues. Trimming took 0 bases from V and 1 from J, leaving 9 bases between them. As DNA, the CDR3 is TGTGCCAGCAGCTTGGGAGGGCAACGCACAGATACGCAGTATTTT. Translated, it gives CASSLGGQRTDTQYF.

This sequence joins TRBV30 and TRBJ2-4; 9 bases agree with TRBD2. Germline trimming cut 3 bases from V and 3 bases from J; bases unmatched to any gene: 18. The CDR3 spans 19 residues. The germline CDR1 and CDR2 sequences are GTSNPN and SVGIG (reference sequence). The CDR3 DNA reads TGTGCCTGGAGAGAGAGTCCCCGAGTAGCGGGAGTGGGCAAAAACATTCAGTACTTC. Its translation is CAWRESPRVAGVGKNIQYF.

CDR3 coding DNA: TGTGCCAGTAGTAGTAGCGGGAGGGCCAGGATGCACAGGGGTACGCAGTATTTT. Translating it yields CASSSSGRARMHRGTQYF. This chain uses TRBV19 with TRBJ2-3, with 11 bases fitting TRBD2. Germline assignment: CDR1 LNHDA and CDR2 SQIVND (reference sequence). With 4 bases clipped from V and 8 bases from J, the junction kept 17 bases outside the gene matches. The CDR3 is 18 amino acids.

The gene calls are TRBV9 and TRBJ1-2, with D tentatively TRBD1 (6 bases). CDR1 and CDR2 from the germline V gene are SGDLS and YYNGEE. The CDR3 has 16 residues. V dropped 0 bases and J dropped 1 base, with 13 bases sitting between them. CDR3 DNA sequence: TGTGCCAGCAGCGTAGCTATGACAGGCAATAACTATGGCTACACCTTC. This encodes CASSVAMTGNNYGYTF.

J is TRBJ2-7 and V is TRBV2; D is unresolved. The V and J ends lost 4 bases and 0 bases respectively, with 16 bases between them. The germline gives CDR1 SNHLY, CDR2 FYNNEI. The CDR3 extends over 16 amino acids. The CDR3 DNA reads as TGTGCCAGCAGTGCGGGTGGCGCCCGTATCTCCTACGAGCAGTACTTC. As protein: CASSAGGARISYEQYF.

The chain joins TRBV5-1 to TRBJ2-1; weak D call: TRBD2 (6 bases). There are 14 residues in the CDR3. CDR1 is SGHRS and CDR2 is YFSETQ in the germline V gene. Trimming removed 4 bases at V and 10 bases at J, with 18 bases between. CDR3 bases: TGCGCCAGCAGCCTCCGGGACTCCCAGTGCGAGCAGTTCTTC. This gives the protein CASSLRDSQCEQFF.

This clone was observed a few times. The chain uses TRBV10-3 and TRBJ1-1, with TRBD1 as a possible D gene (5 bases). CDR3 length: 13 residues. V gave up 4 bases and J gave up 5 bases, with 11 bases separating them. Germline values: CDR1 ENHRY, CDR2 SYGVKD. CDR3 DNA: TGTGCCATCAGTGTAACCCCAGGGACTGAAGCTTTCTTT. The encoded protein is CAISVTPGTEAFF.

This clone was detected a few times. The chain uses TRBV27 and TRBJ1-1; maybe TRBD1 (6 bases). Germline V gene data show CDR1 as MNHEY and CDR2 as SMNVEV (reference sequence). This CDR3 has 19 residues. Trimming took off 0 bases at V and 5 bases at J, with 25 bases between the two ends. The CDR3 loop reads CASSLSRVRPGGLGTEAFF. The CDR3 DNA is TGTGCCAGCAGTTTATCGAGAGTACGCCCTGGGGGCCTGGGGACTGAAGCTTTCTTT.

The chain combines TRBV28 with TRBJ1-1; perhaps TRBD1 as D (6 bases). The CDR3 loop spans 14 amino acids. With 4 bases removed from V and 0 bases from J, the gap between germline ends came to 9 bases. Germline values: CDR1 MDHEN, CDR2 SYDVKM. The CDR3 DNA reads TGTGCCAGCAGTTACAGGGTTATGAACACTGAAGCTTTCTTT. Residues: CASSYRVMNTEAFF.

V is TRBV5-1 and J is TRBJ2-7; 8 positions agree with TRBD1. There are 17 residues in the CDR3. Germline CDR1 is SGHRS and CDR2 is YFSETQ. J lost 5 bases, V lost 0 bases, and 13 bases had no gene match. In nucleotides, the CDR3 is TGCGCCAGCAGCTTGGGCAGGGGGCGATACCGCTCTCACGAGCAGTACTTC. This sequence encodes CASSLGRGRYRSHEQYF.

The gene calls are TRBV5-1 and TRBJ2-7, with TRBD1 matching 8 bases. Trimming at V came to 2 bases and at J to 2 bases, leaving 9 bases not matched to a gene. This CDR3 has 16 amino acids. CDR1 and CDR2 (germline): SGHRS, YFSETQ. The CDR3 DNA follows: TGCGCCAGCAGCTTCCCCCCCCGCAGGGGGCCCTACGAGCAGTACTTC. Its protein is CASSFPPRRGPYEQYF.

The rearrangement joins TRBV4-1 to TRBJ1-2; D call uncertain. The CDR3 runs to 13 residues. The ends were cut back, 5 bases at V and 1 base at J, with 8 bases in the middle. Germline V gene sequence: CDR1 MGHRA, CDR2 YSYEKL. As DNA, the CDR3 is TGCGCCAGCAGCACAACAGATAACTATGGCTACACCTTC. Its protein is CASSTTDNYGYTF.